Here is one T cell receptor (beta chain) with its context. This clonotype was picked up a small number of times. Its antigen is unknown. The input lacks base qualities; no much larger clone sits a single base away. The library was prepared using 5' RACE. The sequencer listed for this sample is NextSeq 500. Unique molecular identifiers were attached to individual cDNA molecules in the TCR library protocol so that sequencing error and PCR bias could be corrected. TCR alpha and beta chains were both sequenced, and the abundances of alpha and beta sequences in each sample were closely correlated with each other. As for how the authors treated the data: Decombinator V4 was used to annotate TCR sequences for V gene, J gene and CDR3. TCRs were defined as expanded if a significant change between any two time points was detected under a Poisson model with p below 0.0001. TCR abundances were normalised to the total number of TCRs sequenced per sample and were expressed as counts per million. TRAV1-2 paired with TRAJ12, TRAJ20 or TRAJ33 defined MAIT TCRs, while TRAV10 paired with TRAJ18 defined iNKT TCRs. VDJdb, accessed 1 November 2021, was searched for CMV, EBV and SARS-CoV-2 annotated TCRs, excluding TCRs annotated for multiple antigens. Clones were called with MiXCR by TCRdb after fastp trimmed the public reads at Q25, and only in-frame beta chains were retained. Rows with a matching CDR3 protein are joined into one entry that keeps the most common DNA and genes. The V and J calls come from TCRdb's annotation, not from the publication. In all, the sample holds over 60,000 distinct CDR3 sequences, and around 13% of those were seen once. Around 3.9% of the sample is in the top ten clones.

This record comes from a study of early T cells in non-severe SARS-CoV-2 infection (dated by TCRdb to the early 2020s). For context, the study as a whole: Bulk RNA from unsorted whole blood was used for TCR sequencing, so alpha and beta chains could not be paired.

What the authors observed across the whole study: VDJdb matching was skewed toward anti-spike CD8 responses, so virus-specific expansions were likely underestimated and private and CD4 specificities were missed.

The V end loses 3 bases and the J end loses 6 bases, and a stretch of 22 bases separates them. CDR1 and CDR2 are drawn from the germline V gene (reference sequence): DFQATT, SNEGSKA. The CDR3 measures 16 amino acids from cysteine to phenylalanine. The entry retains the CDR3 DNA only, 48 bases that are in frame from base 1. A case-control design nested within a healthcare worker cohort in London, UK, was used, with weekly nasopharyngeal swab PCR tests and blood sampling performed. Healthcare workers were enrolled in the week of the UK lockdown, from 23 to 31 March 2020, and were followed every week for up to roughly 16 weeks.

Sequences were obtained from whole blood. This receptor was taken from an adult who was a healthcare worker with PCR-confirmed SARS-CoV-2 infection or an uninfected control (not recorded which). The V and J genes are TRBV20-1 and TRBJ2-3, and perhaps TRBD1 as D gene, on 5 matching bases. CDR3 reads: CSARPDPQGLSDTQYF. The DNA sequence is given as TGCAGTGCTAGGCCGGACCCCCAGGGTTTATCCGATACGCAGTATTTT.